This TCR beta chain stems from a study of blood T cell repertoires in COVID-19. Method: immunoSEQ multiplex PCR; TCRdb's copy keeps in-frame clones and lacks some. Of tens of thousands of clones listed, 83% are singletons. Germline trimming cut 3 bases from V and 3 bases from J; bases unmatched to any gene: 8. The CDR3 spans 15 residues. Germline V gene data show CDR1 as KGHSH and CDR2 as LQKENI. Sample: peripheral blood. The source of this sequence is an elderly man with acute or convalescent COVID-19. The rearrangement links TRBV18 to TRBJ2-7, with 7 bases aligning to TRBD2. As DNA, the CDR3 is TGTGCCAGCTCACCGTTAGCGGGCGAAGGCTACGAGCAGTACTTC. It translates to CASSPLAGEGYEQYF.